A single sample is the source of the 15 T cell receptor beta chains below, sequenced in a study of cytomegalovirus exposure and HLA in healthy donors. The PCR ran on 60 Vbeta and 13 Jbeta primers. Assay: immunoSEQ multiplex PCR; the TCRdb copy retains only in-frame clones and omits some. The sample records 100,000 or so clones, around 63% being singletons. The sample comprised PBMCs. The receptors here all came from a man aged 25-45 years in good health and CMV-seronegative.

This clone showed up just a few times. This chain's CDR3 is CASSLLIGVAGDRGNEQFF. Written as DNA, the CDR3 is TGCGCCAGCAGCCTTCTCATCGGGGTAGCGGGAGATCGAGGCAATGAGCAGTTCTTC. The J gene is TRBJ2-1, the V gene TRBV4-1; the match to TRBD2 covers 9 bases. This CDR3 region has 19 residues. Germline V CDR1 and CDR2: MGHRA, YSYEKL. With 4 bases clipped from V and 6 bases from J, the junction kept 19 bases outside the gene matches.

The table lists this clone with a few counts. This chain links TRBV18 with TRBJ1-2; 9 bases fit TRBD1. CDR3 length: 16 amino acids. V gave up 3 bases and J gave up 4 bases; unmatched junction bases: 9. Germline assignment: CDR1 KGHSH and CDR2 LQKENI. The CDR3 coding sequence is TGTGCCAGCTCACCCTCTTGGGGACAGGGTGGCTATGGCTACACCTTC. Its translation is CASSPSWGQGGYGYTF.

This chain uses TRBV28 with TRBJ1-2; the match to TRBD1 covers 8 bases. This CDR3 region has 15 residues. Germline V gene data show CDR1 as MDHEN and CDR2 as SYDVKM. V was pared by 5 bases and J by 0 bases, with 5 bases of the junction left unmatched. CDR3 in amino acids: CASSTGGPSNYGYTF. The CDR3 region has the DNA TGTGCCAGCAGTACAGGGGGACCCTCTAACTATGGCTACACCTTC.

The CDR3 DNA is TGTGCCAGCAGCCTAGCGGGAGGGCCCGTCGAGACCCAGTACTTC. Encoded protein: CASSLAGGPVETQYF. This chain links TRBV13 with TRBJ2-5, with 12 bases fitting TRBD2. Trimming removed 5 bases from V and 5 bases from J; junction bases left unmatched: 6. Germline V gives CDR1 PRHDT, CDR2 FYEKMQ (reference sequence). The CDR3 has 15 amino acids.

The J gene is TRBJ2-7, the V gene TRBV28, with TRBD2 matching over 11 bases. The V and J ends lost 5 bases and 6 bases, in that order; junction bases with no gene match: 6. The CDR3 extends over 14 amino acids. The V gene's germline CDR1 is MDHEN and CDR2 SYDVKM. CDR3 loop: CASSQRLAGIEQYF. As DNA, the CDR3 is TGTGCCAGCAGTCAAAGACTAGCGGGAATCGAGCAGTACTTC.

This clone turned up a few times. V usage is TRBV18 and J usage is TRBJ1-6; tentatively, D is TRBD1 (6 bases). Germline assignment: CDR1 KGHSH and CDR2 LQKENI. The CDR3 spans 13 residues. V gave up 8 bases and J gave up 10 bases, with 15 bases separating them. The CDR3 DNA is TGTGCCAGCGAAGGGACACGGAACTCACCCCTCCACTTT. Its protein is CASEGTRNSPLHF.

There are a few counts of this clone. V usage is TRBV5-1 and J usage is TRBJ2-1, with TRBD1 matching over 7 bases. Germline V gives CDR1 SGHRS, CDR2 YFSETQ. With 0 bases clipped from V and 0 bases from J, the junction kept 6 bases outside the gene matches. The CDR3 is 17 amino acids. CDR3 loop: CASSLARGPSSYNEQFF. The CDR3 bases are TGCGCCAGCAGCTTGGCTAGGGGGCCGAGCTCCTACAATGAGCAGTTCTTC.

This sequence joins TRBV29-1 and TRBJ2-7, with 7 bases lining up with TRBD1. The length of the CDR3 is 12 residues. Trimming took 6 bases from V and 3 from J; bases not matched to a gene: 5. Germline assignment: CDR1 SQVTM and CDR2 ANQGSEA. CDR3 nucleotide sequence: TGCAGCGTCGCGACAGGGTACTACGAGCAGTACTTC. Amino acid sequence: CSVATGYYEQYF.

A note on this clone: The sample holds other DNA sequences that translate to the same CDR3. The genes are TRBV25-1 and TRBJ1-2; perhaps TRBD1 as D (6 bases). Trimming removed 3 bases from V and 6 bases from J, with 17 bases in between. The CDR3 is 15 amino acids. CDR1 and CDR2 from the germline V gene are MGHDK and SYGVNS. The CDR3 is CASSEYGVQGNGYTF. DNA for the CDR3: TGTGCCAGCAGTGAGTATGGAGTACAGGGTAATGGCTACACCTTC.

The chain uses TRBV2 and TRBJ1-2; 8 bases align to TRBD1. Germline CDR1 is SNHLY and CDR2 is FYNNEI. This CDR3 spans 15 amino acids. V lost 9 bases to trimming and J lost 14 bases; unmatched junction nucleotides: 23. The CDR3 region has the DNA TGTGCCAGTATACAGACAGGGGAATACCTATCGATGGGTACCTTC. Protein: CASIQTGEYLSMGTF.

DNA of the CDR3: TGTGCCAGCAGCACACAGCGGGGGTTTAACTATGGCTACACCTTC. As protein: CASSTQRGFNYGYTF. The chain employs TRBV5-5 and TRBJ1-2, with D perhaps matching TRBD1 (5 bases). Germline V gene data show CDR1 as SGHKS and CDR2 as YYEKEE (reference sequence). V gave up 4 bases and J gave up 1 base, with 14 bases separating them. The CDR3 loop spans 15 amino acids.

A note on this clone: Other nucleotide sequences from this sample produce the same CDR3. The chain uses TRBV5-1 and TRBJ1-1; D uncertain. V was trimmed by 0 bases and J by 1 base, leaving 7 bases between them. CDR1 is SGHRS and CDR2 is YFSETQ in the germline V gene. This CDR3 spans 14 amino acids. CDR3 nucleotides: TGCGCCAGCAGCTTGGATGGCGGGAACACTGAAGCTTTCTTT. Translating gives CASSLDGGNTEAFF.

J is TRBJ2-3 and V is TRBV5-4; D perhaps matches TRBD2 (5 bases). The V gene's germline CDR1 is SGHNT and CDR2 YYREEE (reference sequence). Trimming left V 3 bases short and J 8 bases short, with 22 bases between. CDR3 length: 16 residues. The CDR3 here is CASSSAIEAGGGTQYF. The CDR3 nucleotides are TGTGCCAGCAGCTCGGCCATTGAGGCCGGAGGAGGTACGCAGTATTTT.

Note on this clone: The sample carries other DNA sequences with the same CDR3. The CDR3 region is CASSQPRLNTGELFF. CDR3 in DNA: TGCGCCAGCAGTCAACCGAGGCTCAACACCGGGGAGCTGTTTTTT. The chain combines TRBV23-1 with TRBJ2-2; D call uncertain. TRBV23-1 is an ORF; its function is uncertain. The germline V and J ends were trimmed by 2 bases and 2 bases, with 9 bases remaining between them. The CDR3 spans 15 residues.

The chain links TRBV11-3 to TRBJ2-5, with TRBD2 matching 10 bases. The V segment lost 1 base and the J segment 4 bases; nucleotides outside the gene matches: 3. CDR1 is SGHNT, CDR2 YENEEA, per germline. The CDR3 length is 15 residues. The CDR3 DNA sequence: TGTGCCAGCAGCTTAGCTAGCGGGAGCGGAGAGACCCAGTACTTC. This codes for CASSLASGSGETQYF.